This note documents a single T cell receptor (beta chain) sequence. Its antigen is unknown. Mismatch with germline at one junction end may stem from a read error. This entry belongs to a study of identical twins. Unique molecular identifiers were present on the cDNA, and a universal primer site came from template switching. One entry per CDR3 protein, called by TCRdb with MiXCR from the 5' RACE reads. The top ten clones hold less than 2% of a sample with around 650,000 distinct CDR3 sequences, roughly 7.2% of them seen once. Per the germline V gene, CDR1 is DFQATT and CDR2 is SNEGSKA (reference sequence). The CDR3 is 17 amino acids. All donors were healthy, and all were Caucasian. Study-wide results and caveats: Models underestimated TCR alpha sharing (out-of-frame) in monozygotic twins.

These same data were also listed under a study on yellow fever vaccine responses in identical twins.

The V gene is TRBV20-1, the J gene TRBJ1-5; TRBD1 matches 7 bases. The specimen was PBMCs. The clonotype was recovered from a woman between 18 and 29 years old in good health. Here the CDR3 reads CSARDLTTGDNNQPRHF. DNA of the CDR3: TGCAGTGCTAGAGATCTCACCACAGGGGATAACAATCAGCCCCGGCATTTT.